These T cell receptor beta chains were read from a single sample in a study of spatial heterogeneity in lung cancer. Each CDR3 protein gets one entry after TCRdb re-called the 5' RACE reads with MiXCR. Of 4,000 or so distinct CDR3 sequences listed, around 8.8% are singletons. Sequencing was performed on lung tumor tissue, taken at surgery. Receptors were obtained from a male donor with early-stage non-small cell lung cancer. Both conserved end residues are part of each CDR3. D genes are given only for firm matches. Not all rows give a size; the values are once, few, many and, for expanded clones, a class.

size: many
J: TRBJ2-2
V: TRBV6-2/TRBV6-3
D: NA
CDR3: CASSGGRNTGELFF
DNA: TGTGCCAGCAGCGGGGGCCGGAACACCGGGGAGCTGTTTTTT

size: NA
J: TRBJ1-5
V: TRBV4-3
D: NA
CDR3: CASSQDTGSNQPQHF
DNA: TGCGCCAGCAGCCAAGATACAGGAAGCAATCAGCCCCAGCATTTT

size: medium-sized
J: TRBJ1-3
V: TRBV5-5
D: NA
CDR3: CASSLVGSSGNTIYF
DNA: TGTGCCAGCAGCTTGGTGGGCAGCTCTGGAAACACCATATATTTT

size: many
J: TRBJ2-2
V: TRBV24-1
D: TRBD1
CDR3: CATSDPGQQNTGELFF
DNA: TGTGCCACCAGTGACCCGGGACAGCAGAACACCGGGGAGCTGTTTTTT

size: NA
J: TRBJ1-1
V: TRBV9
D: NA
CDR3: CASSVDGAGTEAFF
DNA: TGTGCCAGCAGCGTTGACGGGGCGGGGACTGAAGCTTTCTTT

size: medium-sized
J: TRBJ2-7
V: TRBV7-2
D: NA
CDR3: CASSLRVPYEQYF
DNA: TGTGCCAGCAGCTTACGGGTACCCTACGAGCAGTACTTC

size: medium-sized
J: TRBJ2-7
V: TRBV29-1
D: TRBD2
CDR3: CSVGGRLAGPYEQYF
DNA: TGCAGCGTTGGAGGGCGACTAGCGGGACCTTACGAGCAGTACTTC

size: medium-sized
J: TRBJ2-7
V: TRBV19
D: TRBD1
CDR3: CASRDRGYEQYF
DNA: TGTGCCAGTAGGGACAGGGGCTACGAGCAGTACTTC

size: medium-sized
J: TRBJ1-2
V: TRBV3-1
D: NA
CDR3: CASSGGRSQAYTF
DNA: TGTGCCAGCAGCGGGGGCAGGTCGCAAGCCTACACCTTC

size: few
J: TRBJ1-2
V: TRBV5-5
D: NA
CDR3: CASSLVGRSEYGYTF
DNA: TGTGCCAGCAGCTTGGTGGGCAGATCGGAGTATGGCTACACCTTC

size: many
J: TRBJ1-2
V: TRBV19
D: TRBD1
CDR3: CASAKGAGQTIVNYGYTF
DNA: TGTGCCAGCGCAAAGGGGGCAGGGCAAACTATAGTCAACTATGGCTACACCTTC

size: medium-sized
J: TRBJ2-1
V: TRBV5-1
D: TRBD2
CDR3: CASSLPSGGVGVGEQFF
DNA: TGCGCCAGCAGCTTGCCCAGCGGGGGGGTTGGCGTAGGTGAGCAGTTCTTC

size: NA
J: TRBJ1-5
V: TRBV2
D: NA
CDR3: CASSDSGLGGQPQHF
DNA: TGTGCCAGCAGTGATAGTGGGTTGGGAGGTCAGCCCCAGCATTTT

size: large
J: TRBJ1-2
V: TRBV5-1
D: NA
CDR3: CASSFQGGNGYTF
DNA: TGCGCCAGCAGCTTTCAGGGTGGAAATGGCTACACCTTC

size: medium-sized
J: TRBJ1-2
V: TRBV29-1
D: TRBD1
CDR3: CSVVRRDRGIYGYTF
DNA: TGCAGCGTCGTAAGGAGGGACAGGGGCATCTATGGCTACACCTTC

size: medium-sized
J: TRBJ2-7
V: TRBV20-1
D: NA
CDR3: CSARAGTSLREQYF
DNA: TGCAGTGCTAGGGCGGGGACATCCTTAAGGGAGCAGTACTTC

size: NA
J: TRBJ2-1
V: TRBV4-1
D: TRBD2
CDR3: CASSQGLAGGQEQFF
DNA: TGCGCCAGCAGCCAAGGACTAGCGGGAGGACAAGAGCAGTTCTTC

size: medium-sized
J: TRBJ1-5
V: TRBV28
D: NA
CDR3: CASASGLGQPQHF
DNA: TGTGCCAGTGCCTCAGGTTTAGGTCAGCCCCAGCATTTT

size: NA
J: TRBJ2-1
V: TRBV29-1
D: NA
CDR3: CSGGEGGRNEQFF
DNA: TGCAGCGGAGGTGAGGGGGGGCGCAATGAGCAGTTCTTC

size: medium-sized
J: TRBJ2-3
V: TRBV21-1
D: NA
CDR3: CASTKRTGGSTDTQYF
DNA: TGTGCCAGCACTAAACGGACAGGGGGGAGCACAGATACGCAGTATTTT

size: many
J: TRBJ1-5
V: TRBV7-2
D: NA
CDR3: CASSLEGGRDQPQHF
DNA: TGTGCCAGCAGCTTAGAGGGGGGGCGTGATCAGCCCCAGCATTTT

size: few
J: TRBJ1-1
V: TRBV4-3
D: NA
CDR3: CASSQDPGGVTEAFF
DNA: TGCGCCAGCAGCCAAGACCCAGGAGGAGTCACTGAAGCTTTCTTT

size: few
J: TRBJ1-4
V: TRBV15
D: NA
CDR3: CATSRGQGLDNEKLFF
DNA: TGTGCCACCAGCAGGGGACAAGGGCTCGACAATGAAAAACTGTTTTTT

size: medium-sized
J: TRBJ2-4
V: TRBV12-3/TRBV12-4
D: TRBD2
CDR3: CASSLTGRERNIQYF
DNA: TGTGCCAGCAGCCTCACCGGGAGGGAAAGAAACATTCAGTACTTC

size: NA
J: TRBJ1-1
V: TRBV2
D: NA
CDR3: CASSRQPGQTLNTEAFF
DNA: TGTGCCAGCAGTCGCCAACCGGGACAAACATTGAACACTGAAGCTTTCTTT

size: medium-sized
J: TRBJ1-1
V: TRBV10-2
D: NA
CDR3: CASRDLRGLIASEAFF
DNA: TGCGCCAGCAGGGACCTGCGGGGCCTAATAGCGTCTGAAGCTTTCTTT

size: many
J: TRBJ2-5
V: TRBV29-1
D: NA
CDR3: CSVDRKETQYF
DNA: TGCAGCGTTGACCGAAAAGAGACCCAGTACTTC

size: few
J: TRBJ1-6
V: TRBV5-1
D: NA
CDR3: CASSLEGGNSPLHF
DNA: TGCGCCAGCAGCTTGGAAGGAGGGAATTCACCCCTCCACTTT

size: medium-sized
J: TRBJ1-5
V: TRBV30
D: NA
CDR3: CAWSVRGYDAQPQHF
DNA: TGTGCCTGGAGTGTAAGGGGGTACGATGCTCAGCCCCAGCATTTT

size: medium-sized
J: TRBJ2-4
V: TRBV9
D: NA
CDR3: CASSVDNIQYF
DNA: TGTGCCAGCAGCGTAGACAACATTCAGTACTTC

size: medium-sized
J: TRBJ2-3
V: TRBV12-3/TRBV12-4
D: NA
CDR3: CASSLDSGARTDTQYF
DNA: TGTGCCAGCAGTTTAGATTCAGGGGCCCGCACAGATACGCAGTATTTT

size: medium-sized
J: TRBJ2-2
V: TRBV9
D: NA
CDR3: CASSILRTGELFF
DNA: TGTGCCAGCAGCATACTACGCACCGGGGAGCTGTTTTTT

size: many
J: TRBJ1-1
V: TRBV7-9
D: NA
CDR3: CASSLGSSDYTEAFF
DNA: TGTGCCAGCAGCTTAGGTTCATCGGATTACACTGAAGCTTTCTTT

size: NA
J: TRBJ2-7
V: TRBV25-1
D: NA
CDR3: CASSEYEGPWEQYF
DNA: TGTGCCAGCAGTGAATACGAGGGCCCTTGGGAGCAGTACTTC

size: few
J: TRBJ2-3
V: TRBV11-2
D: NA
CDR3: CASSLQGTDTQYF
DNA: TGTGCCAGCAGCTTACAGGGCACAGATACGCAGTATTTT

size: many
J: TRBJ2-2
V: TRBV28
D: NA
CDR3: CASRDSTNTGELFF
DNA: TGTGCCAGCAGGGACAGCACGAACACCGGGGAGCTGTTTTTT

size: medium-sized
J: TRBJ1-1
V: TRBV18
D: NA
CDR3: CASSGGNTEAFF
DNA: TGTGCCAGCTCCGGGGGGAACACTGAAGCTTTCTTT

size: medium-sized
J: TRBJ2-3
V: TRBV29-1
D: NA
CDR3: CSVDRGNTQYF
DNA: TGCAGCGTTGACCGAGGGAATACGCAGTATTTT

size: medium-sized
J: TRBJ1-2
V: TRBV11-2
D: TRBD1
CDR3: CASSLRIGQGSGCTF
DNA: TGTGCCAGCTCCTTACGGATCGGACAGGGAAGTGGATGCACCTTC

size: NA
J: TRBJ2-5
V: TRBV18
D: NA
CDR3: CASSPPDETQYF
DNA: TGTGCCAGCTCACCACCCGACGAGACCCAGTACTTC

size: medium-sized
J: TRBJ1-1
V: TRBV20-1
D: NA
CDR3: CSATDVTRNTEAFF
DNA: TGCAGTGCTACGGACGTGACAAGGAACACTGAAGCTTTCTTT

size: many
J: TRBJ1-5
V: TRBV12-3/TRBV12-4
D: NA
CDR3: CASSLDGPNQPQHF
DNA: TGTGCCAGCAGTTTGGATGGACCCAATCAGCCCCAGCATTTT

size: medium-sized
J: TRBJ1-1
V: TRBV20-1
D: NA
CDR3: CSARDSAGANTEAFF
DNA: TGCAGTGCTAGAGATTCCGCGGGGGCGAACACTGAAGCTTTCTTT

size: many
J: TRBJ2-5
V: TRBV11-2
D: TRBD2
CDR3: CASSLELAGQETQYF
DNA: TGTGCCAGCAGCTTAGAACTAGCGGGTCAAGAGACCCAGTACTTC

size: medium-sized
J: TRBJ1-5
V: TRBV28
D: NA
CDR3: CASTSPGVSNQPQHF
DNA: TGTGCCAGCACAAGTCCAGGGGTTAGCAATCAGCCCCAGCATTTT

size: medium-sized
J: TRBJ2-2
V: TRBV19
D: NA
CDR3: CASSRINTGELFF
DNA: TGTGCCAGTAGCAGAATCAACACCGGGGAGCTGTTTTTT

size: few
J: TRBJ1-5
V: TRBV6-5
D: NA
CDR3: CASSPGPYSNQPQHF
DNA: TGTGCCAGCAGTCCCGGACCTTATAGCAATCAGCCCCAGCATTTT

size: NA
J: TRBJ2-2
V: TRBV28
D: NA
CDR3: CASRSSGTYTGELFF
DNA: TGTGCCAGCAGATCATCAGGGACCTACACCGGGGAGCTGTTTTTT

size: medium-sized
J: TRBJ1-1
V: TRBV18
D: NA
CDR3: CASSLTRTVDTEAFF
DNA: TGTGCCAGCTCACTGACTAGGACAGTAGACACTGAAGCTTTCTTT

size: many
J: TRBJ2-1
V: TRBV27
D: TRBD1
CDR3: CASSLPTGASSYNEQFF
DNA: TGTGCCAGCAGTTTGCCTACAGGGGCAAGCTCCTACAATGAGCAGTTCTTC

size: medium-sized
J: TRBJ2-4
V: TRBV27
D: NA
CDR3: CASSPDNKNIQYF
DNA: TGTGCCAGCAGTCCGGACAATAAAAACATTCAGTACTTC

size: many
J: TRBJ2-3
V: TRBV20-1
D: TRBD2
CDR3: CSASELAGYSGGDTQYF
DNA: TGCAGTGCTAGTGAACTAGCGGGATACAGTGGTGGGGATACGCAGTATTTT